This T cell receptor beta chain derives from a study of T-cell reconstitution after alpha-beta-depleted transplantation in children (dated by TCRdb to 2016 to 2017). Background for the entire study: The study quantitatively tracked T-cell immune reconstitution after TCRalphabeta/CD19-depleted allogeneic hematopoietic cell transplantation in children using TCR repertoire profiling.

Counted from cysteine to phenylalanine, this CDR3 has 13 amino acids. The kept DNA is CDR3 alone, 39 bases in frame from the first base. V trim: 5 bases; J trim: 4 bases; unmatched bases: 5. CDR1 and CDR2, per the germline V gene, are SNHLY and FYNNEI. This clonotype appeared a few times. There is no known antigen for this receptor. One base away there is no much larger clone; base qualities are not given. Library creation used PCR. Sequencing relied on an Illumina HiSeq 2500. To normalize quantification of the TCRbeta repertoire, the TCR libraries were built with molecular barcoding that relied on unique molecular identifiers. Starting from the raw public reads, TCRdb applied fastp trimming at Q25, assembled clones with MiXCR and retained in-frame beta chains. Rows with one shared CDR3 protein collapse into an entry with the most common genes and DNA. The table for this sample lists roughly 170,000 distinct CDR3 sequences; roughly 7.5% of them were counted only once. Together, the top ten hold 3% of the sample.

The origin of this receptor is a human donor who donated a stem cell graft to a child with Wiskott-Aldrich syndrome. Sequencing was performed on PBMCs from the stem cell graft donor, taken from the stem cell graft. The sequence is built from TRBV2 and TRBJ2-7; 7 of the junction bases match TRBD1. The nucleotide sequence reads TGTGCCAGCAGTCAGGGGGTAACGTACGAGCAGTACTTC. Translated, it gives CASSQGVTYEQYF.